Shown below are 6 T cell receptor beta chains from a single sample sequenced in a study of vaccination and CD4 T cells after COVID-19. TCRdb reprocessed the PCR reads via MiXCR and lists one record per CDR3 protein. The table lists about 20,000 distinct CDR3 sequences, about 60% of them singletons. The input for sequencing was CD4+ T cells from blood, taken before SARS-CoV-2 vaccination. The receptors were gathered from a human donor who had recovered from COVID-19.

V usage is TRBV7-3 and J usage is TRBJ2-1; D assignment may be TRBD1 or TRBD2 (5 bases each). This CDR3 is 13 amino acids long. Trimming stripped 5 bases from V and 4 bases from J, with 9 bases between. Germline V gene sequence: CDR1 SGHTA, CDR2 FQGTGA. This CDR3 reads CASSQGPYNEQFF. CDR3 sequence (DNA): TGTGCCAGCAGCCAGGGACCATACAATGAGCAGTTCTTC.

The chain has TRBV27 and TRBJ2-3, with TRBD2 matching 12 bases. This CDR3 contains 18 residues. The germline CDR1 and CDR2 sequences are MNHEY and SMNVEV (reference sequence). Trimming at V came to 7 bases and at J to 4 bases, leaving 15 bases not matched to a gene. CDR3 nucleotides: TGTGCCAGCACTAACCTTATTAGGCTAGCGGGAGGGTCAGATACGCAGTATTTT. This encodes CASTNLIRLAGGSDTQYF.

In this sample, this clonotype turned up a few times. CDR3 coding DNA: TGTGCCTGGAGTGTAGGGTCGGTCGGCCAGCCCCAGCATTTT. The encoded protein is CAWSVGSVGQPQHF. This rearrangement joins TRBV30 to TRBJ1-5; D not resolved. Trimming took off 0 bases at V and 7 bases at J, with 13 bases between the two ends. CDR3 length: 14 residues. Germline V lookup: CDR1 GTSNPN, CDR2 SVGIG (reference sequence). The variable domain in full, completed from reference TRBV30 and TRBJ1-5, reads SQTIHQWPATLVQPVGSPLSLECTVEGTSNPNLYWYRQAAGRGLQLLFYSVGIGQISSEVPQNLSASRPQDRQFILSSKKLLLSDSGFYLCAWSVGSVGQPQHFGDGTRLSIL.

The chain uses TRBV5-1 and TRBJ2-3; D unresolved. Trimming cost V 4 bases and J 1 base, with 10 bases left between them. The germline CDR1 and CDR2 sequences are SGHRS and YFSETQ. The CDR3 covers 14 residues. The CDR3 loop reads CASSLEDGTDTQYF. DNA of the CDR3: TGCGCCAGCAGCCTAGAGGACGGCACAGATACGCAGTATTTT.

This chain connects TRBV20-1 to TRBJ2-1; 12 bases map to TRBD2. Germline CDR1 is DFQATT and CDR2 is SNEGSKA (reference sequence). V trimming: 5 bases; J trimming: 9 bases; junction bases outside the gene matches: 8. This CDR3 region has 14 residues. The CDR3 loop is CSAVLGLAGSEQFF. The CDR3 DNA is TGCAGTGCTGTTTTAGGACTAGCGGGATCTGAGCAGTTCTTC.

This clonotype was recorded only once. The chain carries TRBV20-1 and TRBJ2-1; TRBD2 aligns across 9 bases. The germline gives CDR1 DFQATT, CDR2 SNEGSKA (reference sequence). V gave up 4 bases and J gave up 8 bases; unmatched junction bases: 12. This CDR3 is built from 15 residues. This chain's CDR3 is CSATIGGRERYEQFF. Written as DNA, the CDR3 is TGCAGTGCTACTATCGGCGGGAGGGAAAGGTATGAGCAGTTCTTC.